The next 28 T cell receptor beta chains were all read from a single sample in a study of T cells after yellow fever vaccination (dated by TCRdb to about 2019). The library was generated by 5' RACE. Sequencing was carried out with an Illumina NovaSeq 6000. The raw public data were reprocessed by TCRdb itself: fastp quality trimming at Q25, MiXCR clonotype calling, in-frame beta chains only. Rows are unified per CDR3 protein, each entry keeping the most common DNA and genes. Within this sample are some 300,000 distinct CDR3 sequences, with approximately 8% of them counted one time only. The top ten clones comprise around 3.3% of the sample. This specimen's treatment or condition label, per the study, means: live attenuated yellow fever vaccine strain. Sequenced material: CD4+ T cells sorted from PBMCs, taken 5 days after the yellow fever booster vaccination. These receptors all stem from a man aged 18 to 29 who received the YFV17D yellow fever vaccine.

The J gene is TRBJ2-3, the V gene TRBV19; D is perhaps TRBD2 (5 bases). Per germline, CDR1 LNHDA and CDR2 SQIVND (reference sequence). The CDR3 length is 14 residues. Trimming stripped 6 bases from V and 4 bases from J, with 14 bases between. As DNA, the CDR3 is TGTGCCAGTAGACGCGGGCCCTTGGCAGATACGCAGTATTTT. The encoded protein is CASRRGPLADTQYF.

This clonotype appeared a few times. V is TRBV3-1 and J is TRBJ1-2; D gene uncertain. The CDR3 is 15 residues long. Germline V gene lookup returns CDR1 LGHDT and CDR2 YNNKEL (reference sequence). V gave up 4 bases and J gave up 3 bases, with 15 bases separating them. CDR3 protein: CASSPPDWRYYGYTF. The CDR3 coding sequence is TGTGCCAGCAGCCCTCCAGACTGGCGGTACTATGGCTACACCTTC. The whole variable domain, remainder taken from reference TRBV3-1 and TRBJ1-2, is DTAVSQTPKYLVTQMGNDKSIKCEQNLGHDTMYWYKQDSKKFLKIMFSYNNKELIINETVPNRFSPKSPDKAHLNLHINSLELGDSAVYFCASSPPDWRYYGYTFGSGTRLTVV.

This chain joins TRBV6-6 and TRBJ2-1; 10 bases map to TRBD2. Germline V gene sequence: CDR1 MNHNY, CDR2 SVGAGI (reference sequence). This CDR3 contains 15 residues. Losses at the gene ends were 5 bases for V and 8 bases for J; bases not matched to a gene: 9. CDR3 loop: CASSGQRGGFYEQFF. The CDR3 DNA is TGTGCCAGCAGTGGTCAGCGGGGGGGCTTCTATGAGCAGTTCTTC.

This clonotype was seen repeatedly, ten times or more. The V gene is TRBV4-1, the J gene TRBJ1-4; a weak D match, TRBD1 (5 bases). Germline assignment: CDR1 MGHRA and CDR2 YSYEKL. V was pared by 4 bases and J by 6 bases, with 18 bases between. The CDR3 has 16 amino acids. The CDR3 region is CASSPRQGLSDEKLFF. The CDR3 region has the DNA TGCGCCAGCAGCCCCCGGCAGGGCCTCTCCGATGAAAAACTGTTTTTT.

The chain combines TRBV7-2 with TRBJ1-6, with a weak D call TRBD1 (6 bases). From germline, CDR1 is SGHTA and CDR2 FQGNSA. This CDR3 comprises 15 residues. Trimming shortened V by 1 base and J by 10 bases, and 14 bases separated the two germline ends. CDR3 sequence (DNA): TGTGCCAGCAGCTTAGTTGCGGGGGCCGGGTCACCCCTCCACTTT. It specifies CASSLVAGAGSPLHF.

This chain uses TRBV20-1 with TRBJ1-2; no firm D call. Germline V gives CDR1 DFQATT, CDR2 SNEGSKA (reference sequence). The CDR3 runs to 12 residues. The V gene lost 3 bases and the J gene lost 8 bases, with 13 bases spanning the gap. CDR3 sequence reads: CSASGRESGYTF. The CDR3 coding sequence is TGCAGTGCTAGCGGCCGGGAGAGCGGCTACACCTTC.

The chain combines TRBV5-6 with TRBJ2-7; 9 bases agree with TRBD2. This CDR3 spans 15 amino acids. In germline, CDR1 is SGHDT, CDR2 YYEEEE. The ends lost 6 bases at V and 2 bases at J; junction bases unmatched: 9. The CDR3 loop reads CASTLGVAGAYEQYF. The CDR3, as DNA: TGTGCCAGCACCCTCGGGGTAGCGGGGGCCTACGAGCAGTACTTC.

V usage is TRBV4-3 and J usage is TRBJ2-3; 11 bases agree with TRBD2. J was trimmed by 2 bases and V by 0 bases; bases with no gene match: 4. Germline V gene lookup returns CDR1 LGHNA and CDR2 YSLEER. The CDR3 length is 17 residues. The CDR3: CASSQDPSGGYTDTQYF. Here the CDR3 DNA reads TGCGCCAGCAGCCAAGATCCTAGCGGGGGGTACACAGATACGCAGTATTTT.

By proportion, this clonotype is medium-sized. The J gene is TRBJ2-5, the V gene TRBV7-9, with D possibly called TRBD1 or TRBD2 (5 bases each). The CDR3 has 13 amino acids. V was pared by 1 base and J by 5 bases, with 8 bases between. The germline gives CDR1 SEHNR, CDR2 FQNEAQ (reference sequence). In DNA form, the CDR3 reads TGTGCCAGCAGCTTAGTTGGGACGGAGACCCAGTACTTC. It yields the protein CASSLVGTETQYF. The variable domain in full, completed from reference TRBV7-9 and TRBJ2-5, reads DTGVSQNPRHKITKRGQNVTFRCDPISEHNRLYWYRQTLGQGPEFLTYFQNEAQLEKSRLLSDRFSAERPKGSFSTLEIQRTEQGDSAMYLCASSLVGTETQYFGPGTRLLVL.

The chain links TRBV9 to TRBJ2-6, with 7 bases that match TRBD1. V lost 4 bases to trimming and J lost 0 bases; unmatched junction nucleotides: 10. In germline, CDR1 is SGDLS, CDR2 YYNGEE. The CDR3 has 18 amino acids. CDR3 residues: CASSFGQAAYSGANVLTF. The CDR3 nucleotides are TGTGCCAGCAGCTTCGGACAGGCCGCCTACTCTGGGGCCAACGTCCTGACTTTC.

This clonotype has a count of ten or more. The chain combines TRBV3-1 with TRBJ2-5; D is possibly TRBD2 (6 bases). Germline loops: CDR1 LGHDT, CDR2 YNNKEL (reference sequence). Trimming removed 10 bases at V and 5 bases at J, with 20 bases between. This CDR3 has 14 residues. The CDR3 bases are TGTGCCACCTGTCAATCGGAGGGCAGCGAGACCCAGTACTTC. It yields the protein CATCQSEGSETQYF.

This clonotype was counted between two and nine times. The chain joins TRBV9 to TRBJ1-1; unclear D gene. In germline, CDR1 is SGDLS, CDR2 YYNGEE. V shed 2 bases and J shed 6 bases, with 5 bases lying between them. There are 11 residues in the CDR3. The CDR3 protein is CASSVSSEAFF. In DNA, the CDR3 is TGTGCCAGCAGCGTGAGTTCTGAAGCTTTCTTT.

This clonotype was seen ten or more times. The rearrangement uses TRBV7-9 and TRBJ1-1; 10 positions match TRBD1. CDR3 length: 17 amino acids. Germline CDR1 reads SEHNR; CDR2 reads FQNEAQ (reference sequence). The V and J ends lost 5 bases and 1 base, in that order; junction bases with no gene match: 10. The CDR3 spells CASSRPGQGIRNTEAFF. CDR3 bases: TGTGCCAGCAGCCGACCGGGACAGGGGATTCGGAACACTGAAGCTTTCTTT.

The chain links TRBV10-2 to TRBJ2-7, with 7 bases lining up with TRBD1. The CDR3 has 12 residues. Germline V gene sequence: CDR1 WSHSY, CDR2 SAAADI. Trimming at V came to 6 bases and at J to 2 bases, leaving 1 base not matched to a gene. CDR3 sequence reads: CASRDRTYEQYF. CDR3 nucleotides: TGCGCCAGCAGGGACAGGACCTACGAGCAGTACTTC.

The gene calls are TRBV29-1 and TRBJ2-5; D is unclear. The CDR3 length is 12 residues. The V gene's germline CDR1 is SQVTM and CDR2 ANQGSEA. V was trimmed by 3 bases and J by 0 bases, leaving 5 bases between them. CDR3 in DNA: TGCAGCGTTGAGGTGTACCAAGAGACCCAGTACTTC. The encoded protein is CSVEVYQETQYF.

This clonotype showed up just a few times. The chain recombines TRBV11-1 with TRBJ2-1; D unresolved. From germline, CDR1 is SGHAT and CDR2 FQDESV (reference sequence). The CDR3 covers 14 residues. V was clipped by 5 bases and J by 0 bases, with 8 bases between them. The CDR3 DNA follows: TGTGCCAGCAGCCGCCCGTACTCCTACAATGAGCAGTTCTTC. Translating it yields CASSRPYSYNEQFF.

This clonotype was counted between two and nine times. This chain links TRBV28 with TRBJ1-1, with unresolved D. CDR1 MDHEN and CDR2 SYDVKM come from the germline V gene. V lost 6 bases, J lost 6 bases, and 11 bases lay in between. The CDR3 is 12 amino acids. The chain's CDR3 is CASSPTRSEAFF. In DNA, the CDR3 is TGTGCCAGCAGCCCCACTCGCTCTGAAGCTTTCTTT.

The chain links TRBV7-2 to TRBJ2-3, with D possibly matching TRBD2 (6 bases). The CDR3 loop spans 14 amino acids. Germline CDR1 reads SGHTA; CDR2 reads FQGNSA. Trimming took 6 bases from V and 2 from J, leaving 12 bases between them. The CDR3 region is CASSKDYTTDTQYF. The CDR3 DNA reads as TGTGCCAGCAGTAAGGACTACACCACAGATACGCAGTATTTT.

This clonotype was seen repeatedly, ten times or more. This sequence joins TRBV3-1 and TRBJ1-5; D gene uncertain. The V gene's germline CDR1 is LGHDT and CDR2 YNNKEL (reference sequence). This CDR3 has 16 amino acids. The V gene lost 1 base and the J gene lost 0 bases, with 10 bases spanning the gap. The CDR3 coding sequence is TGTGCCAGCAGCCAAGGGCTGGGAACTAGCAATCAGCCCCAGCATTTT. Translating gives CASSQGLGTSNQPQHF.

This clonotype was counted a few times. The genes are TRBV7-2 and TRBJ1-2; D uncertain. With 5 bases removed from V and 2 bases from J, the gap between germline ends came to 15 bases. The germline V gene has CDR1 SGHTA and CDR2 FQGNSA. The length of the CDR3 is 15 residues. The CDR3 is CASSARVLLNYGYTF. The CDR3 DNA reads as TGTGCCAGCAGCGCACGGGTCCTTTTAAACTATGGCTACACCTTC.

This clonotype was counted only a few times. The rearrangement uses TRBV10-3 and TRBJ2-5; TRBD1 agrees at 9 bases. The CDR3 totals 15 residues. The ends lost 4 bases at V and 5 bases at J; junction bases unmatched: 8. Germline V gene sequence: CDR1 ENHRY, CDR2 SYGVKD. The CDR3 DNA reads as TGTGCCATCAGTGGTCGGACAGGGGTAACGGAGACCCAGTACTTC. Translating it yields CAISGRTGVTETQYF.

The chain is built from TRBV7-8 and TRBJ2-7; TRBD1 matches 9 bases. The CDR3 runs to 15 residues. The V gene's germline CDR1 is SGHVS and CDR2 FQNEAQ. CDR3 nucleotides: TGTGCCAACAGCTTGTACAGGGGGCATGGTTACGAGCAGTACGTC. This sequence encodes CANSLYRGHGYEQYV.

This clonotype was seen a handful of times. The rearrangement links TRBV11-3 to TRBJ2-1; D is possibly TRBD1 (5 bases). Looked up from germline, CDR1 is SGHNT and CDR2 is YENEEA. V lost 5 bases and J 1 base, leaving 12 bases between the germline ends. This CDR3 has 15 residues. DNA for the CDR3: TGTGCCAGCAGCCCCCAGAAGGGGTCCTACAATGAGCAGTTCTTC. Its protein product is CASSPQKGSYNEQFF.

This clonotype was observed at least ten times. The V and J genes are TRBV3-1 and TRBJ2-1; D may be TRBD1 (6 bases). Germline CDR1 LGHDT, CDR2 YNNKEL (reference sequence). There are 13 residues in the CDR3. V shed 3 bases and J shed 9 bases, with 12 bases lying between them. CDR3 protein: CASSQPQGTEQFF. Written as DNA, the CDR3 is TGTGCCAGCAGCCAGCCCCAGGGGACTGAGCAGTTCTTC.

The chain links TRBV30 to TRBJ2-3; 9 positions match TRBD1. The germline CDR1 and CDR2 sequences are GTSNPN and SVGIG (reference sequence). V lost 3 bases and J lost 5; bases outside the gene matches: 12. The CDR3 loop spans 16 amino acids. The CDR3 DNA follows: TGTGCCTGGAGGGAACAGGGGGCGGTCAGTAGAGATACGCAGTATTTT. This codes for CAWREQGAVSRDTQYF. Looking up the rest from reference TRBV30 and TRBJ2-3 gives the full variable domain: SQTIHQWPATLVQPVGSPLSLECTVEGTSNPNLYWYRQAAGRGLQLLFYSVGIGQISSEVPQNLSASRPQDRQFILSSKKLLLSDSGFYLCAWREQGAVSRDTQYFGPGTRLTVL.

The CDR3 is CSVEQGQVWGIPEAFF. DNA for the CDR3: TGCAGCGTTGAACAAGGGCAAGTTTGGGGGATCCCTGAAGCTTTCTTT. The chain has TRBV29-1 and TRBJ1-1, with D tentatively TRBD1 (5 bases). The ends were cut back, 2 bases at V and 6 bases at J, with 22 bases in the middle. CDR1 and CDR2 from the germline V gene are SQVTM and ANQGSEA. The CDR3 spans 16 residues.

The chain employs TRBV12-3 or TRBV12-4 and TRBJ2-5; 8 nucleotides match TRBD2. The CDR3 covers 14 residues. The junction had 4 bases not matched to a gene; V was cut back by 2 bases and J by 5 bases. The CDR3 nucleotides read TGTGCCAGCAGTTTAATAAGCGGGGGCGAGACCCAGTACTTC. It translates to CASSLISGGETQYF.

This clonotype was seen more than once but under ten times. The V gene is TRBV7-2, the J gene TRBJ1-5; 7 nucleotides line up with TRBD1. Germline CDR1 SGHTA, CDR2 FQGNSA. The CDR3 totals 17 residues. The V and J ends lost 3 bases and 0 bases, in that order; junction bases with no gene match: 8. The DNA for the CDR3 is TGTGCCAGCAGCTTTACAGGGGTGGGGGATAGCAATCAGCCCCAGCATTTT. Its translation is CASSFTGVGDSNQPQHF.